This TCR beta chain was recorded in a study of metastatic and nonmetastatic thyroid tumors. Study as a whole: Repertoire data that came from the blood and tumor or nodule tissue of malignant and benign thyroid patients were compared.

Patients were all untreated before their thyroid surgery. CDR1 and CDR2 from the germline V gene are SEHNR and FQNEAQ (reference sequence). V lost 4 bases and J 4 bases, leaving 5 bases between the germline ends. The CDR3 totals 11 residues. This clone was counted a few times. With MiXCR, TCRdb reprocessed the PCR reads. This table holds approximately 14,000 clones, less than 30% found once. Source material: tumor tissue. The TCR originated in a male donor with papillary thyroid cancer or a benign thyroid nodule (not recorded which). Some clones in this sample may be carry-over from other donors' samples. The V gene is TRBV7-9, the J gene TRBJ2-7; D unclear. The CDR3 region has the DNA TGTGCCAGCAGCTCGACTTACGAGCAGTACTTC. Protein product: CASSSTYEQYF.